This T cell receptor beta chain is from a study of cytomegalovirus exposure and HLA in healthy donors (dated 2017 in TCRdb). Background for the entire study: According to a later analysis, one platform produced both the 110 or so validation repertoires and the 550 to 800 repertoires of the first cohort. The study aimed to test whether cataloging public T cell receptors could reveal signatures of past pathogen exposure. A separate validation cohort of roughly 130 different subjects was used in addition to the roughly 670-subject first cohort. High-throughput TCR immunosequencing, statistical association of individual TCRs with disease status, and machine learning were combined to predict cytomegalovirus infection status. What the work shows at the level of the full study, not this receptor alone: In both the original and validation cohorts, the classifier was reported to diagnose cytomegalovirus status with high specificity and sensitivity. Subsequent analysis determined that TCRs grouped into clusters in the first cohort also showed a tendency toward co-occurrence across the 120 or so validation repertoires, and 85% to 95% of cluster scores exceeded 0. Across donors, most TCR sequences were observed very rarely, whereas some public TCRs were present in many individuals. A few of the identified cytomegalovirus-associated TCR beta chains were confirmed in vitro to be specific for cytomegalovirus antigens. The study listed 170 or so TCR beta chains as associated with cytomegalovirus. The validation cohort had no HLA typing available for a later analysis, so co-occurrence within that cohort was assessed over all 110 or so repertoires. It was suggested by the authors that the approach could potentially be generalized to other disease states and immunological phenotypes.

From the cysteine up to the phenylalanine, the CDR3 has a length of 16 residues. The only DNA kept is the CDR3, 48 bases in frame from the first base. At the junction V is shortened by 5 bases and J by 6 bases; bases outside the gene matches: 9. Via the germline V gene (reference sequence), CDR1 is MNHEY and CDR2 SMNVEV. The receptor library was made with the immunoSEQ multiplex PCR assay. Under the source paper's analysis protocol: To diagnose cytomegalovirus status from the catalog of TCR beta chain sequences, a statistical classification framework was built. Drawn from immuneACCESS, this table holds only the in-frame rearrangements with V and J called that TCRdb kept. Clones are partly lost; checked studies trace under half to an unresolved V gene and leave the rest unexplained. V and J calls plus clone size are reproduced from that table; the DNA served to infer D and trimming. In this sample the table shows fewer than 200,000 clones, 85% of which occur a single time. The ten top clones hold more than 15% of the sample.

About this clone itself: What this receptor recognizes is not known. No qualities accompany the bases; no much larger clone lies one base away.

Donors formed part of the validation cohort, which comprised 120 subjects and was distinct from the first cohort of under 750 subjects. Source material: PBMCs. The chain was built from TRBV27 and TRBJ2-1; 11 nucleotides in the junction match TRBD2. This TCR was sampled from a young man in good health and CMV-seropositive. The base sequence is TGTGCCAGCAGTCCCTCGGGACTAGCGGTATCCAATGAGCAGTTCTTC. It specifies CASSPSGLAVSNEQFF.